Below are 18 T cell receptor beta chains sequenced from a single sample in a study of blood T cells in healthy people across ages. Using a J-beta primer mix together with a sample-barcoded 5' primer, a second PCR was run for roughly 7 to 12 cycles. TCRdb recomputed calls from the 5' RACE reads with MiXCR, one row per CDR3 protein. This sample has approximately 900,000 distinct CDR3 sequences, with 45% to 50% found just once. The sample comprised blood. These receptors all come from a man aged 25 to 40 in good health.

V gene TRBV6-5 combines with J gene TRBJ2-1; D is unclear. V was cut by 2 bases and J by 10 bases, with 15 bases left in between. Germline V gene data show CDR1 as MNHEY and CDR2 as SVGAGI. This CDR3 is built from 14 residues. DNA for the CDR3: TGTGCCAGCAGTTACGATGGGGTTACCTACGAGCAGTTCTTC. It is translated as CASSYDGVTYEQFF.

The sample holds one count of this clonotype. The gene calls are TRBV9 and TRBJ1-1, with TRBD1 identical over 8 bases. After removal of 2 bases from V and 4 bases from J, the junction contained 7 bases not matched to a gene. Germline assignment: CDR1 SGDLS and CDR2 YYNGEE. This CDR3 is 15 amino acids long. The CDR3 DNA reads as TGTGCCAGCAGCGTGGAGACAGGGGCGGCCACTGAAGCTTTCTTT. Translated, it gives CASSVETGAATEAFF.

This clonotype occurred many times. This chain uses TRBV12-3 or TRBV12-4 with TRBJ2-1; 12 bases are shared with TRBD2. CDR3 length equals 15 residues. V shed 4 bases, J shed 12 bases, and the junction held 10 bases outside the gene matches. This CDR3 is CASSSRASGGGPQFF. The DNA of the CDR3 is TGTGCCAGCAGTTCGAGGGCTAGCGGGGGGGGGCCGCAGTTCTTC.

A few counts support this clonotype. The chain combines TRBV10-3 with TRBJ2-1; 14 nucleotides agree with TRBD2. Looked up from germline, CDR1 is ENHRY and CDR2 is SYGVKD. CDR3 size: 13 residues. V trimming: 11 bases; J trimming: 7 bases; junction bases outside the gene matches: 4. The CDR3 bases are TGTGCCTCCGGACTAGCGGGGGGTAATGAGCAGTTCTTC. This codes for CASGLAGGNEQFF.

At least ten counts were recorded for this clonotype. The V gene is TRBV29-1, the J gene TRBJ2-1; 12 bases are a match to TRBD2. Trimming removed 6 bases from V and 3 bases from J; junction bases left unmatched: 6. The CDR3 extends over 15 amino acids. Germline-derived CDR1 and CDR2 are SQVTM and ANQGSEA. CDR3 sequence reads: CSVTRLAGDYNEQFF. The CDR3 DNA follows: TGCAGCGTGACTCGACTAGCGGGGGACTACAATGAGCAGTTCTTC.

The chain joins TRBV30 to TRBJ2-7; 8 bases match TRBD1. The CDR3 runs 15 residues. J was trimmed by 2 bases and V by 1 base; bases with no gene match: 7. Germline CDR1 and CDR2: GTSNPN and SVGIG (reference sequence). CDR3 loop: CAWSATGTGPYEQYF. In DNA form, the CDR3 reads TGTGCCTGGAGTGCAACCGGGACAGGACCCTACGAGCAGTACTTC.

This chain uses TRBV27 with TRBJ2-3; D gene ambiguous. Trimming left V 2 bases short and J 1 base short, with 13 bases between. This CDR3 is built from 16 residues. Germline V lookup: CDR1 MNHEY, CDR2 SMNVEV (reference sequence). Written as DNA, the CDR3 is TGTGCCAGCAGTTTACACCCCTCCGCGGGCACAGATACGCAGTATTTT. This codes for CASSLHPSAGTDTQYF.

For the CDR3, the DNA is TGTGCCAGCAGCGTTATTGGGGAGACAGGAACCTACAATGAGCAGTACTTC. Its translation is CASSVIGETGTYNEQYF. V is TRBV9 and J is TRBJ2-1; a weak D match, TRBD1 (6 bases). The last part of the DNA fits TRBJ2-7 better; the J call may be wrong. CDR3 length equals 17 residues. Germline CDR1 reads SGDLS; CDR2 reads YYNGEE.

This clonotype was detected a few times. CDR3 sequence: CASSGGRGEKLFF. In DNA, the CDR3 is TGTGCCAGCAGCGGGGGGCGTGGTGAAAAACTGTTTTTT. The chain couples TRBV2 to TRBJ1-4; D is possibly TRBD1 (6 bases). Germline V gene data show CDR1 as SNHLY and CDR2 as FYNNEI. Trimming stripped 6 bases from V and 7 bases from J, with 12 bases between. The CDR3 contains 13 residues.

This chain joins TRBV7-2 and TRBJ2-3, with D perhaps TRBD1 (6 bases). Per the germline V gene, CDR1 is SGHTA and CDR2 is FQGNSA. The CDR3 is 16 residues long. The V end was cut by 5 bases, the J end by 2 bases, with 17 bases between. CDR3 region: CASSHPTGHPTDTQYF. In DNA form, the CDR3 reads TGTGCCAGCAGCCATCCTACGGGACACCCCACAGATACGCAGTATTTT.

The chain links TRBV5-1 to TRBJ2-1; TRBD2 aligns across 8 bases. Trimming at V came to 4 bases and at J to 7 bases, leaving 7 bases not matched to a gene. The CDR3 is made up of 14 amino acids. CDR1 is SGHRS and CDR2 is YFSETQ in the germline V gene. The CDR3 DNA reads TGCGCCAGCAGCCCACTAGCGGCTTTGAATGAGCAGTTCTTC. Protein product: CASSPLAALNEQFF. Full variable domain (rest looked up from reference TRBV5-1 and TRBJ2-1): KAGVTQTPRYLIKTRGQQVTLSCSPISGHRSVSWYQQTPGQGLQFLFEYFSETQRNKGNFPGRFSGRQFSNSRSEMNVSTLELGDSALYLCASSPLAALNEQFFGPGTRLTVL.

The rearrangement joins TRBV27 to TRBJ2-5; TRBD2 matches at 7 bases. This CDR3 comprises 16 residues. Germline trimming cut 3 bases from V and 3 bases from J; bases unmatched to any gene: 10. CDR1 and CDR2 (germline): MNHEY, SMNVEV (reference sequence). Here the CDR3 reads CASSFLGTSDKETQYF. CDR3 DNA: TGTGCCAGCAGTTTTCTGGGAACTAGCGATAAAGAGACCCAGTACTTC.

The CDR3 here is CAWSVRAGPGFF. DNA for the CDR3: TGTGCCTGGAGTGTACGGGCTGGTCCAGGGTTCTTC. This chain uses TRBV30 with TRBJ2-1; D gene uncertain. Trimming removed 0 bases at V and 15 bases at J, with 15 bases between. Germline CDR1 and CDR2: GTSNPN and SVGIG (reference sequence). The CDR3 runs 12 residues.

The chain links TRBV29-1 to TRBJ2-1, with TRBD1 matching over 7 bases. The J call may be incorrect, as the DNA end agrees better with TRBJ2-7. The CDR3 is 14 amino acids. Germline CDR1 and CDR2: SQVTM and ANQGSEA. CDR3 bases: TGCAGCGTTGGGGGTACAGGGGCCCCTGGCGAGCAGTACTTC. This gives the protein CSVGGTGAPGEQYF.

The V call is TRBV20-1, the J call TRBJ2-1; D is unclear. Trimming took 6 bases from V and 1 from J, leaving 13 bases between them. CDR1 is DFQATT and CDR2 is SNEGSKA in the germline V gene (reference sequence). The CDR3 is 14 residues long. The CDR3 protein is CSAPARSSYNEQFF. In DNA, the CDR3 is TGCAGTGCCCCAGCCAGGAGTTCCTACAATGAGCAGTTCTTC.

The rearrangement joins TRBV20-1 to TRBJ2-4, with 8 nucleotides matching TRBD1. The J call may be faulty, since TRBJ2-7 better matches the DNA end. The germline CDR1 and CDR2 sequences are DFQATT and SNEGSKA (reference sequence). The CDR3 is 13 amino acids. CDR3 DNA: TGCAGTGCTCCGGGACAGGCCTCCTACGAGCAGTACTTC. Its translation: CSAPGQASYEQYF.

This clonotype has ten or more counts. This chain joins TRBV7-3 and TRBJ2-1, with 11 bases aligning to TRBD2. Germline loops: CDR1 SGHTA, CDR2 FQGTGA. The CDR3 contains 15 residues. V shed 4 bases and J 5 bases; nucleotides not matched to a gene: 4. CDR3 sequence reads: CASSSTSGTDNEQFF. The CDR3 bases are TGTGCCAGCAGCTCGACTAGCGGGACCGACAATGAGCAGTTCTTC. The variable domain in full, completed from reference TRBV7-3 and TRBJ2-1, reads GAGVSQTPSNKVTEKGKYVELRCDPISGHTALYWYRQSLGQGPEFLIYFQGTGAADDSGLPNDRFFAVRPEGSVSTLKIQRTERGDSAVYLCASSSTSGTDNEQFFGPGTRLTVL.

About this clonotype itself: Given a much more abundant clone one base away, this may be a read error. CDR3 bases: TGCGCCAGCAGAGAGACGGCGACAGGGACAGATACGCAGTATTTT. It codes for CASRETATGTDTQYF. The rearrangement links TRBV5-1 to TRBJ2-3, with 7 bases fitting TRBD1. The V gene's germline CDR1 is SGHRS and CDR2 YFSETQ. V shed 5 bases, J shed 3 bases, and the junction held 9 bases outside the gene matches. CDR3 length equals 15 residues.